This is a list of T cell receptor beta chains from one sample in a study of cytomegalovirus exposure and HLA in healthy donors. Data came from immunoSEQ multiplex PCR; TCRdb stores just in-frame clones and leaves some out. The sample shows about 130,000 clones, roughly nine tenths of them seen only once. Source material: PBMCs. The source is a young woman in good health and CMV-seronegative. Each CDR3 is given with its conserved first and last residue. A D gene is named only where the DNA matches it firmly. Part of the rows lack a size; the others show once, few, many or a class for expanded clones.

abundance,d_gene,j_gene,v_gene,CDR3nt,CDR3aa
-,-,TRBJ2-7,TRBV10-1,TGCGCCAGCACCGCGAATGCCCGTTCGTACGAGCAGTACTTC,CASTANARSYEQYF
-,-,TRBJ1-5,TRBV6-5,TGTGCCAGCAGCCCAGACAGGCGTCTAAATCAGCCCCAGCATTTT,CASSPDRRLNQPQHF
-,-,TRBJ1-3,TRBV2,TGTGCCGGTCGGAGCTCTGGAAACACCATATATTTT,CAGRSSGNTIYF
-,-,TRBJ1-1,TRBV19,TGTGCCAGTAGTCCCGACGAGACACTGAACACTGAAGCTTTCTTT,CASSPDETLNTEAFF
-,TRBD1,TRBJ2-1,TRBV19,TGTGCCAGCGGGACAGGGGGGTACAATGAGCAGTTCTTC,CASGTGGYNEQFF
-,TRBD1,TRBJ2-2,TRBV29-1,TGCAGCGTGGTCCTCGGACAGGGGACCCCGTCCAACACCGGGGAGCTGTTTTTT,CSVVLGQGTPSNTGELFF
-,-,TRBJ2-2,TRBV7-9,TGTGCCAGCAGCTTACTCCACTTGAACACCGGGGAGCTGTTTTTT,CASSLLHLNTGELFF
-,TRBD2,TRBJ2-3,TRBV5-1,TGCGCCAGCAGCTTATTATCTAGCGGGGGAAGCACAGATACGCAGTATTTT,CASSLLSSGGSTDTQYF
-,TRBD2,TRBJ2-5,TRBV6-5,TGTGCCAGCAGTTACTCGATGACTAGCGGGGGCGGGACCCAGTACTTC,CASSYSMTSGGGTQYF
once,-,TRBJ2-3,TRBV7-6,TGTGCCAGCAGCCCCGGCGGCGATACGCAGTATTTT,CASSPGGDTQYF
-,TRBD2,TRBJ2-1,TRBV27,TGTGCCAGCAGCCTACCGACTAGCGGGAGGGATGAGCAGTTCTTC,CASSLPTSGRDEQFF
once,TRBD2,TRBJ2-7,TRBV5-6,TGTGCCAGCAGGACTAGCCACCACTACGAGCAGTACTTC,CASRTSHHYEQYF
-,-,TRBJ1-1,TRBV19,TGTGCCAGTAGTATTACCGAACAGAAATACAACACTGAAGCTTTCTTT,CASSITEQKYNTEAFF
once,TRBD1,TRBJ2-7,TRBV19,TGTGCCAGTAGTCAAACAGGGGTCTACGAGCAGTACTTC,CASSQTGVYEQYF
-,-,TRBJ2-3,TRBV15,TGTGCCACCAGCAGAGGAGCGGGACACACAGATACGCAGTATTTT,CATSRGAGHTDTQYF
-,TRBD2,TRBJ2-7,TRBV28,TGTGCCAGTTCTAGCGGGCAGCGGCACGAGCAGTACTTC,CASSSGQRHEQYF
-,TRBD2,TRBJ2-7,TRBV10-3,TGTGCCATCAGTGGGGGTAAGGCGGGAGGAACCTACGAGCAGTACTTC,CAISGGKAGGTYEQYF
-,-,TRBJ2-3,TRBV30,TGTGCCTGGAGTGTAGACTCAACAGATACGCAGTATTTT,CAWSVDSTDTQYF
-,TRBD2,TRBJ2-1,TRBV27,TGTGCCAGCAGTTCAATAGGGGGACTAGCGGGATTTTATGAGCAGTTCTTC,CASSSIGGLAGFYEQFF
-,-,TRBJ2-1,TRBV9,TGTGCCAGCAGCGTAGTGGCGGGATTGGGCAATGAGCAGTTCTTC,CASSVVAGLGNEQFF
-,-,TRBJ1-1,TRBV6-4,TGTGCCAGCAGTGACTCGATAGGGAGGAACACTGAAGCTTTCTTT,CASSDSIGRNTEAFF
once,TRBD2,TRBJ2-3,TRBV30,TGTGCCTGGAGTGTCGGACTAGCCCATTTCTCTAGCACAGATACGCAGTATTTT,CAWSVGLAHFSSTDTQYF
-,TRBD1,TRBJ1-5,TRBV27,TGTGCCAGCAGTCGGGAGGGACAGGGACATCAGCCCCAGCATTTT,CASSREGQGHQPQHF
-,TRBD1,TRBJ1-4,TRBV5-1,TGCGCCAGCAGCTGGACAGGGAGTGGGATGTTAGGGGCAACTAATGAAAAACTGTTTTTT,CASSWTGSGMLGATNEKLFF
-,-,TRBJ1-1,TRBV18,TGTGCCAGCTCACCCCGCGGGACGGTTGACACTGAAGCTTTCTTT,CASSPRGTVDTEAFF
-,TRBD2,TRBJ2-7,TRBV30,TGTGCCTGGAGTGTAATGGCTAGCGGGGCCTCCTACGAGCAGTACTTC,CAWSVMASGASYEQYF
-,TRBD2,TRBJ2-7,TRBV10-3,TGTGCCATCAGTGTACGGGAGGGCTACGAGCAGTACTTC,CAISVREGYEQYF
-,TRBD1,TRBJ1-1,TRBV30,TGTGCCTGGAGCGAATGGGCGGACAGGAAAGCTTTCTTT,CAWSEWADRKAFF
-,-,TRBJ1-1,TRBV6-6,TGTGCCAGCAGTTCGGAGGTGACTGAAGCTTTCTTT,CASSSEVTEAFF
-,-,TRBJ1-6,TRBV11-2,TGTGCCAGCAGCAGGACTCAGGTTTCACCCCTCCACTTT,CASSRTQVSPLHF
-,-,TRBJ1-1,TRBV5-4,TGTGCCAGCAGCTTGAGGGGGAACACTGAAGCTTTCTTT,CASSLRGNTEAFF
once,-,TRBJ2-7,TRBV5-1,TGCGCCAGCAGCTTGGCCGGTATATCCTACGAGCAGTACTTC,CASSLAGISYEQYF
-,-,TRBJ2-3,TRBV5-1,TGCGCCAGCGGAGTTCTCACAGATACGCAGTATTTT,CASGVLTDTQYF
-,TRBD2,TRBJ2-3,TRBV4-3,TGCGCCAGCAGCCAAGACGCTAGCGGGAGGGCCATTGGAGATACGCAGTATTTT,CASSQDASGRAIGDTQYF
-,-,TRBJ2-5,TRBV6-1,TGTGCCAGCAGTGAAGCGGCAGGATCAGGAAAAGAGACCCAGTACTTC,CASSEAAGSGKETQYF